This record looks at one TCR beta chain sequence and its context. TCRdb's table, derived via immunoSEQ multiplex PCR, lists solely in-frame clones and lacks some. This sample yields roughly 160,000 clones, of which approximately 79% are seen a single time; under 3.5% belongs to the top ten. These data come from a study of blood T cell repertoires in COVID-19. The TCR originated in a woman older than 75 with acute or convalescent COVID-19. Sequenced sample: peripheral blood.

The CDR3 sequence: CAISESRIKWALQGAQQETQYF. The CDR3 DNA reads as TGTGCCATCAGTGAGTCGCGGATTAAGTGGGCCTTACAGGGGGCACAACAAGAGACCCAGTACTTC. The V call is TRBV10-3, the J call TRBJ2-5; 9 bases match TRBD1. The trim removed 0 bases at V and 2 bases at J, leaving 22 bases unmatched. Germline CDR1 is ENHRY and CDR2 is SYGVKD. The CDR3 has 22 residues.